The 16 T cell receptor beta chains given below trace back to one sample, sequenced in a study of blood T cells in healthy people across ages. Alongside a J-beta primer mix, a sample-barcoded 5' primer served in a second PCR lasting about 7 to 12 cycles. TCRdb analysed the 5' RACE reads with MiXCR anew, one entry per CDR3 protein. This sample has around 280,000 distinct CDR3 sequences, with roughly 26% found just once. The sequenced sample consisted of blood. All receptors derive from a woman aged 70 to 79 in good health.

In this sample, this clonotype turned up once. The genes are TRBV4-3 and TRBJ1-1, with D tentatively TRBD1 (6 bases). The V and J ends lost 4 bases and 5 bases respectively, with 11 bases between them. The CDR3 sequence is 13 residues long. Germline V CDR1 and CDR2: LGHNA, YSLEER. The CDR3 loop is CASSPTGWTEAFF. CDR3 bases: TGCGCCAGCAGCCCTACAGGGTGGACTGAAGCTTTCTTT.

This clonotype was observed a handful of times. The genes are TRBV24-1 and TRBJ1-4; D not certain. Trimming stripped 9 bases from V and 4 bases from J, with 11 bases between. Looked up from germline, CDR1 is KGHDR and CDR2 is SFDVKD. The CDR3 covers 13 residues. The CDR3 DNA reads as TGTGCCACCTCCCGAGGGTATAATGAAAAACTGTTTTTT. Encoded protein: CATSRGYNEKLFF.

This clonotype was detected many times. V usage is TRBV28 and J usage is TRBJ2-5, with a weak D call TRBD1 (6 bases). CDR1 and CDR2 from the germline V gene are MDHEN and SYDVKM. The CDR3 contains 13 residues. V was shortened by 5 bases and J by 5 bases, with 12 bases between the two germline ends. The CDR3 sequence: CASSPDRSETQYF. CDR3 in DNA: TGTGCCAGCAGTCCAGACAGGTCTGAGACCCAGTACTTC.

The chain has TRBV3-1 and TRBJ1-1; D is unresolved. CDR1 and CDR2 from the germline V gene are LGHDT and YNNKEL (reference sequence). With 5 bases removed from V and 4 bases from J, the gap between germline ends came to 8 bases. This CDR3 contains 12 residues. CDR3 in amino acids: CASSTFPTEAFF. Written as DNA, the CDR3 is TGTGCCAGCAGCACCTTTCCCACTGAAGCTTTCTTT. Using reference TRBV3-1 and TRBJ1-1 for the parts outside the CDR3, the full variable domain is DTAVSQTPKYLVTQMGNDKSIKCEQNLGHDTMYWYKQDSKKFLKIMFSYNNKELIINETVPNRFSPKSPDKAHLNLHINSLELGDSAVYFCASSTFPTEAFFGQGTRLTVV.

This clonotype has at least ten counts. The chain joins TRBV20-1 to TRBJ2-5; 7 nucleotides align to TRBD2. V was clipped by 1 base and J by 5 bases; unmatched bases: 10. This CDR3 has 15 residues. Germline-derived CDR1 and CDR2 are DFQATT and SNEGSKA (reference sequence). Here the CDR3 DNA reads TGCAGTGCTAGAGTTTGGGGGAGGGCCTTGGAGACCCAGTACTTC. This encodes CSARVWGRALETQYF.

The genes are TRBV5-1 and TRBJ2-5; 12 bases line up with TRBD1. The J call may be faulty, since TRBJ2-1 better matches the DNA end. Germline V lookup: CDR1 SGHRS, CDR2 YFSETQ. CDR3 length: 16 residues. The DNA of the CDR3 is TGCGCCAGCAGTACATCCGGGACAGGGGGCGATTTTGAGCAGTTCTTC. This gives the protein CASSTSGTGGDFEQFF.

The chain uses TRBV27 and TRBJ2-5; D gene ambiguous. The DNA end lines up better with TRBJ2-7; the J call may be wrong. CDR1 MNHEY and CDR2 SMNVEV come from the germline V gene (reference sequence). The CDR3 consists of 13 residues. The CDR3 reads CASSFDGTYEQYF. CDR3 coding DNA: TGTGCCAGCAGTTTCGACGGAACCTACGAGCAGTACTTC.

J is TRBJ2-5 and V is TRBV10-3; TRBD2 aligns across 7 bases. The DNA end is more similar to TRBJ2-7, so the J call may be wrong. The CDR3 sequence is 14 residues long. Germline CDR1 is ENHRY and CDR2 is SYGVKD. CDR3 sequence reads: CAIRQAGEAYEQYF. In DNA form, the CDR3 reads TGTGCCATCAGGCAGGCGGGAGAGGCCTACGAGCAGTACTTC.

V usage is TRBV9 and J usage is TRBJ2-5; D not certain. Trimming stripped 0 bases from V and 5 bases from J, with 8 bases between. This CDR3 has 13 residues. The germline gives CDR1 SGDLS, CDR2 YYNGEE. This chain's CDR3 is CASSVEMEETQYF. The DNA of the CDR3 is TGTGCCAGCAGCGTAGAGATGGAGGAGACCCAGTACTTC. The full variable domain, its missing parts supplied by reference TRBV9 and TRBJ2-5, is DSGVTQTPKHLITATGQRVTLRCSPRSGDLSVYWYQQSLDQGLQFLIQYYNGEERAKGNILERFSAQQFPDLHSELNLSSLELGDSALYFCASSVEMEETQYFGPGTRLLVL.

J is TRBJ2-3 and V is TRBV24-1; 10 bases map to TRBD2. The V and J ends lost 0 bases and 4 bases, in that order; junction bases with no gene match: 6. Germline V gives CDR1 KGHDR, CDR2 SFDVKD. The CDR3 runs to 17 residues. In DNA, the CDR3 is TGTGCCACCAGTGATTTGGCGGCTAGCGGGAGTTCAGATACGCAGTATTTT. Protein product: CATSDLAASGSSDTQYF.

This chain uses TRBV6-5 with TRBJ2-1; 11 bases line up with TRBD2. From germline, CDR1 is MNHEY and CDR2 SVGAGI. The CDR3 is 16 amino acids. V was pared by 0 bases and J by 7 bases, with 5 bases of the junction left unmatched. The CDR3 bases are TGTGCCAGCAGTTACTCTGGGACTAGCGGCCAGAATGAGCAGTTCTTC. Translated: CASSYSGTSGQNEQFF.

V is TRBV5-1 and J is TRBJ1-1; TRBD1 agrees at 7 bases. The CDR3 runs 12 residues. Trimming took 5 bases from V and 4 from J; bases not matched to a gene: 2. Germline assignment: CDR1 SGHRS and CDR2 YFSETQ. The CDR3 protein is CASRTGVTEAFF. The CDR3 DNA follows: TGCGCCAGCAGAACAGGGGTCACTGAAGCTTTCTTT.

The gene calls are TRBV10-3 and TRBJ2-7; TRBD2 matches 8 bases. This CDR3 spans 12 amino acids. CDR1 and CDR2 from the germline V gene are ENHRY and SYGVKD. V shed 10 bases, J shed 6 bases, and the junction held 8 bases outside the gene matches. The CDR3 sequence is CATRAGEREQYF. In DNA, the CDR3 is TGTGCCACCCGAGCGGGAGAACGCGAGCAGTACTTC.

The V gene is TRBV6-6, the J gene TRBJ1-3; D uncertain. Between the trimmed V and J ends, which lost 8 bases and 8 bases, there was a span of 13 bases. CDR1 MNHNY and CDR2 SVGAGI come from the germline V gene (reference sequence). There are 12 residues in the CDR3. Written as DNA, the CDR3 is TGTGCCAGCCTCAGTGAGGCGGACACCATATATTTT. Translating gives CASLSEADTIYF.

V usage is TRBV12-3 or TRBV12-4 and J usage is TRBJ1-6, with TRBD1 matching over 9 bases. After removal of 3 bases from V and 10 bases from J, the junction contained 4 bases not matched to a gene. The CDR3 sequence is 14 residues long. The DNA of the CDR3 is TGTGCCAGCAGTTTCAGGACAGGGGCATCACCCCTCCACTTT. Translating gives CASSFRTGASPLHF.

The CDR3 DNA follows: TGTGCCAGCAGTCCCGGACTAGCTGATGGGACCCAGTACTTC. Encoded protein: CASSPGLADGTQYF. This chain uses TRBV28 with TRBJ2-5; 8 nucleotides agree with TRBD2. V lost 5 bases and J lost 7; bases outside the gene matches: 9. The germline V gene has CDR1 MDHEN and CDR2 SYDVKM. The CDR3 covers 14 residues.